A single sample gave rise to the 30 T cell receptor beta chains below, sequenced in a study of blood T cell repertoires in COVID-19. The protocol was immunoSEQ multiplex PCR, while the TCRdb copy is restricted to in-frame clones and leaves out a portion. Of just over 650,000 clones listed, 85% to 90% are singletons. Sequencing was carried out using peripheral blood. Source of these receptors: a young woman with acute or convalescent COVID-19.

This clone occurred once. The V call is TRBV2, the J call TRBJ2-1; 9 nucleotides line up with TRBD1. Germline lookup yields CDR1 SNHLY and CDR2 FYNNEI. The length of the CDR3 is 15 residues. Trimming at V came to 9 bases and at J to 0 bases, leaving 6 bases not matched to a gene. The CDR3 nucleotides read TGTGCCAGGGACAGGGGTTATAGCTCCTACAATGAGCAGTTCTTC. Its translation is CARDRGYSSYNEQFF. Based on the CDR3 plus reference TRBV2 and TRBJ2-1, the full variable domain is EPEVTQTPSHQVTQMGQEVILRCVPISNHLYFYWYRQILGQKVEFLVSFYNNEISEKSEIFDDQFSVERPDGSNFTLKIRSTKLEDSAMYFCARDRGYSSYNEQFFGPGTRLTVL.

This chain joins TRBV18 and TRBJ1-2; perhaps TRBD1 as D (5 bases). The CDR3 extends over 14 amino acids. Deletions cut 3 bases from V and 6 bases from J, with 14 bases between. CDR1 and CDR2 (germline): KGHSH, LQKENI. CDR3 residues: CASSPSGTANGYTF. The CDR3 bases are TGTGCCAGCTCACCCTCCGGGACTGCTAATGGCTACACCTTC.

The chain carries TRBV6-5 and TRBJ1-2, with TRBD1 identical over 9 bases. This CDR3 has 16 amino acids. Germline V gene sequence: CDR1 MNHEY, CDR2 SVGAGI. Trimming removed 2 bases from V and 3 bases from J; junction bases left unmatched: 7. DNA for the CDR3: TGTGCCAGCAGTTACGGGACAGGGCCAATTGACTATGGCTACACCTTC. It specifies CASSYGTGPIDYGYTF.

This chain links TRBV11-2 with TRBJ2-1; 11 bases match TRBD2. The V segment lost 2 bases and the J segment 4 bases; nucleotides outside the gene matches: 4. The CDR3 loop spans 16 amino acids. Looked up from germline, CDR1 is SGHAT and CDR2 is FQNNGV. CDR3 amino acids: CASSLRLAGGYNEQFF. The CDR3 coding sequence is TGTGCCAGCAGCTTACGGCTAGCGGGGGGTTACAATGAGCAGTTCTTC.

The V and J genes are TRBV5-1 and TRBJ2-2; D gene ambiguous. Germline assignment: CDR1 SGHRS and CDR2 YFSETQ. The CDR3 length is 13 residues. V was shortened by 0 bases and J by 5 bases, with 5 bases between the two germline ends. CDR3 amino acids: CASSLDRTGELFF. The DNA for the CDR3 is TGCGCCAGCAGCTTGGATAGAACCGGGGAGCTGTTTTTT.

The chain joins TRBV6-5 to TRBJ2-1; the match to TRBD1 covers 10 bases. Germline V gives CDR1 MNHEY, CDR2 SVGAGI. V was clipped by 1 base and J by 6 bases; unmatched bases: 6. The CDR3 sequence is 16 residues long. CDR3 in amino acids: CASSYLGTGVGNEQFF. Written as DNA, the CDR3 is TGTGCCAGCAGTTACTTGGGGACAGGGGTGGGCAATGAGCAGTTCTTC.

The V call is TRBV6-5, the J call TRBJ2-1; maybe TRBD1 (5 bases). This CDR3 is built from 12 residues. Germline CDR1 and CDR2: MNHEY and SVGAGI. Trimming pared 8 bases from V and 4 bases from J, leaving 9 bases between. CDR3 amino acids: CASLDSYNEQFF. The CDR3, as DNA: TGTGCCAGCCTTGACAGTTACAATGAGCAGTTCTTC.

This rearrangement joins TRBV2 to TRBJ1-2, with D perhaps TRBD1 (5 bases). This CDR3 region has 15 residues. Germline CDR1 and CDR2: SNHLY and FYNNEI. Trimming removed 4 bases from V and 0 bases from J, with 12 bases in between. The DNA for the CDR3 is TGTGCCAGCAGTGCGGCAGGGAGGGCTAACTATGGCTACACCTTC. Translation: CASSAAGRANYGYTF.

The chain recombines TRBV7-9 with TRBJ1-4, with D unresolved. V was clipped by 4 bases and J by 3 bases, with 12 bases between them. CDR1 is SEHNR, CDR2 FQNEAQ, per germline (reference sequence). This CDR3 contains 15 residues. The CDR3, as DNA: TGTGCCAGCAGCTCCCTGGGAGGGCCTAATGAAAAACTGTTTTTT. This encodes CASSSLGGPNEKLFF.

The chain combines TRBV25-1 with TRBJ2-5, with 7 bases lining up with TRBD2. CDR3 length equals 14 residues. The germline gives CDR1 MGHDK, CDR2 SYGVNS. Unmatched junction bases numbered 7, after V lost 7 bases and J lost 2 bases. CDR3 residues: CASNGGGWQETQYF. For the CDR3, the DNA is TGTGCCAGCAACGGCGGGGGTTGGCAAGAGACCCAGTACTTC.

The DNA for the CDR3 is TGTGCCAGTAGTATAGATCGTTCCGGGGAGCTGTTTTTT. This translates into CASSIDRSGELFF. The chain links TRBV19 to TRBJ2-2; D unclear. Germline V gene sequence: CDR1 LNHDA, CDR2 SQIVND (reference sequence). This CDR3 contains 13 residues. Trimming left V 0 bases short and J 6 bases short, with 5 bases between.

Points on this clone: In the same sample, other DNA sequences code for this CDR3. The gene calls are TRBV7-3 and TRBJ2-6; TRBD2 might be the D (6 bases). The CDR3 has 16 residues. CDR1 SGHTA and CDR2 FQGTGA come from the germline V gene. V lost 0 bases and J 2 bases, leaving 8 bases between the germline ends. This CDR3 is CASSLTGGAGANVLTF. The CDR3 DNA is TGTGCCAGCAGCTTAACTGGAGGGGCTGGGGCCAACGTCCTGACTTTC.

This clone came up a few times. This sequence joins TRBV9 and TRBJ1-3; 8 bases align to TRBD1. The length of the CDR3 is 16 residues. The trim removed 2 bases at V and 0 bases at J, leaving 4 bases unmatched. CDR1 is SGDLS and CDR2 is YYNGEE in the germline V gene. The CDR3 DNA reads TGTGCCAGCAGCGTGGGACAGGCTATCTCTGGAAACACCATATATTTT. Encoded protein: CASSVGQAISGNTIYF.

The chain couples TRBV1 to TRBJ2-7; the D call of TRBD2 is as the table states it, not checked on the DNA. TRBV1 is a known pseudogene. The CDR3 has 15 amino acids. CDR3 DNA: TGCACCAGCAGCCGGACTAGCGGGGGGAGCTACGAGCAGTACTTC. Protein: CTSSRTSGGSYEQYF.

The sample holds a few counts of this clone. The V call is TRBV7-9, the J call TRBJ1-1; 10 nucleotides match TRBD1. In germline, CDR1 is SEHNR, CDR2 FQNEAQ (reference sequence). The CDR3 covers 15 residues. J was trimmed by 4 bases and V by 4 bases; bases with no gene match: 6. The CDR3 sequence is CASSSKWTGGTEAFF. For the CDR3, the DNA is TGTGCCAGCAGCTCAAAATGGACAGGGGGCACTGAAGCTTTCTTT.

This sequence joins TRBV7-2 and TRBJ2-7; TRBD1 matches at 8 bases. CDR3 length: 15 amino acids. The trim removed 5 bases at V and 4 bases at J, leaving 10 bases unmatched. CDR1 is SGHTA, CDR2 FQGNSA, per germline. The CDR3 sequence is CASSPGTGLGYEQYF. The CDR3 bases are TGTGCCAGCAGCCCGGGGACAGGTCTTGGTTACGAGCAGTACTTC.

This clone was picked up a small number of times. This chain uses TRBV4-3 with TRBJ1-4; 8 bases fit TRBD1. The CDR3 has 18 residues. V was clipped by 3 bases and J by 5 bases; unmatched bases: 14. Germline CDR1 reads LGHNA; CDR2 reads YSLEER. The CDR3 here is CASSQKTGTGAENEKLFF. The CDR3 region has the DNA TGCGCCAGCAGCCAGAAGACCGGGACAGGCGCTGAAAATGAAAAACTGTTTTTT.

CDR3 DNA sequence: TGTGCCAGCAGTTGGGGACAGGATCATGAGCAGTTCTTC. This codes for CASSWGQDHEQFF. The V gene is TRBV12-3 or TRBV12-4, the J gene TRBJ2-1; 8 bases agree with TRBD1. J gave up 8 bases and V 4 bases, and 4 bases lay outside the gene matches. This CDR3 is 13 amino acids long.

The chain links TRBV7-2 to TRBJ1-3, with D uncertain. The V gene's germline CDR1 is SGHTA and CDR2 FQGNSA. The CDR3 is made up of 15 amino acids. Trimming took 1 base from V and 0 from J, leaving 7 bases between them. CDR3 amino acids: CASSLDPGSGNTIYF. Here the CDR3 DNA reads TGTGCCAGCAGCTTAGACCCGGGCTCTGGAAACACCATATATTTT.

V is TRBV11-2 and J is TRBJ1-2; 8 nucleotides line up with TRBD1. There are 15 residues in the CDR3. V lost 4 bases to trimming and J lost 8 bases; unmatched junction nucleotides: 12. The germline V gene has CDR1 SGHAT and CDR2 FQNNGV. Written as DNA, the CDR3 is TGTGCCAGCAGCTCGATCCGGGACAGGTCCTTAGGCTACACCTTC. It translates to CASSSIRDRSLGYTF. Full variable domain (outside the CDR3, taken from reference TRBV11-2 and TRBJ1-2): EAGVAQSPRYKIIEKRQSVAFWCNPISGHATLYWYQQILGQGPKLLIQFQNNGVVDDSQLPKDRFSAERLKGVDSTLKIQPAKLEDSAVYLCASSSIRDRSLGYTFGSGTRLTVV.

J is TRBJ2-7 and V is TRBV3-1 (or the pseudogene TRBV3-2), with TRBD2 identical over 11 bases. Germline-derived CDR1 and CDR2 are LGHDT and YNNKEL (reference sequence). The CDR3 length is 16 residues. V lost 3 bases to trimming and J lost 0 bases; unmatched junction nucleotides: 4. Here the CDR3 reads CASSQVAGGHSYEQYF. The CDR3 coding sequence is TGTGCCAGCAGCCAGGTAGCGGGGGGGCACTCCTACGAGCAGTACTTC.

This chain connects TRBV19 to TRBJ1-1; perhaps TRBD1 as D (5 bases). CDR1 is LNHDA, CDR2 SQIVND, per germline (reference sequence). Trimming shortened V by 10 bases and J by 0 bases, and 18 bases separated the two germline ends. The CDR3 is 15 amino acids. The CDR3 region is CATSSGGILNTEAFF. The CDR3 nucleotides are TGTGCCACCTCCTCCGGGGGGATATTGAACACTGAAGCTTTCTTT.

The chain has TRBV6-6 and TRBJ1-3, with D possibly being TRBD1 (6 bases). Germline V gene sequence: CDR1 MNHNY, CDR2 SVGAGI (reference sequence). The CDR3 runs to 14 residues. With 2 bases removed from V and 6 bases from J, the gap between germline ends came to 11 bases. CDR3 in amino acids: CASSYAGAENTIYF. The CDR3 region has the DNA TGTGCCAGCAGTTACGCAGGGGCCGAAAACACCATATATTTT.

This chain connects TRBV21-1 to TRBJ1-5. TRBV21-1 is assigned pseudogene status. The CDR3 spans 14 residues. In nucleotides, the CDR3 is TGTGCCAGCAGCAAAGGCGGGGGGAGTCAGCCCCAGCATTTT. This gives the protein CASSKGGGSQPQHF.

V and J are TRBV7-6 and TRBJ2-3; 11 bases are shared with TRBD1. The junction had 4 bases not matched to a gene; V was cut back by 3 bases and J by 5 bases. Per the germline V gene, CDR1 is SGHVS and CDR2 is FNYEAQ. The CDR3 runs 15 residues. The CDR3 here is CASSFGTGGKDTQYF. The CDR3 DNA is TGTGCCAGCAGCTTTGGGACAGGGGGGAAAGATACGCAGTATTTT. Full variable domain (remainder filled in from reference TRBV7-6 and TRBJ2-3): GAGVSQSPRYKVTKRGQDVALRCDPISGHVSLYWYRQALGQGPEFLTYFNYEAQQDKSGLPNDRFSAERPEGSISTLTIQRTEQRDSAMYRCASSFGTGGKDTQYFGPGTRLTVL.

J is TRBJ1-2 and V is TRBV27, with a weak D call TRBD1 (5 bases). Germline V lookup: CDR1 MNHEY, CDR2 SMNVEV (reference sequence). Trimming pared 6 bases from V and 5 bases from J, leaving 10 bases between. The CDR3 has 12 amino acids. Here the CDR3 reads CASRAGGYGYTF. The CDR3, as DNA: TGTGCCAGCAGGGCCGGGGGATATGGCTACACCTTC.

The V gene is TRBV6-4, the J gene TRBJ2-3, with D perhaps TRBD2 (7 bases). Germline V gives CDR1 MRHNA, CDR2 SNTAGT. This CDR3 spans 15 amino acids. Between the trimmed V and J ends, which lost 6 bases and 1 base, there was a span of 14 bases. CDR3 sequence: CASSPGGQGTDTQYF. The CDR3, as DNA: TGTGCCAGCAGCCCGGGGGGACAAGGCACAGATACGCAGTATTTT.

In this sample, this clone turned up once. The chain is built from TRBV30 and TRBJ2-7; TRBD1 matches 10 bases. The junction had 4 bases not matched to a gene; V was cut back by 6 bases and J by 2 bases. CDR3 size: 13 residues. Germline V CDR1 and CDR2: GTSNPN, SVGIG (reference sequence). CDR3 DNA sequence: TGTGCCTGTGGGACAGGGGTCACCTACGAGCAGTACTTC. It is translated as CACGTGVTYEQYF.

The genes are TRBV14 and TRBJ2-1, with D possibly matching TRBD1 (6 bases). The germline V gene encodes CDR1 SGHDN and CDR2 FVKESK. This CDR3 region has 13 residues. Trimming pared 4 bases from V and 6 bases from J, leaving 10 bases between. CDR3 region: CASSRTGPNEQFF. CDR3 DNA: TGTGCCAGCAGCCGCACAGGGCCCAATGAGCAGTTCTTC.

The chain carries TRBV2 and TRBJ2-2; 15 nucleotides match TRBD2. The CDR3 is 17 residues long. J gave up 9 bases and V 4 bases, and 9 bases lay outside the gene matches. From germline, CDR1 is SNHLY and CDR2 FYNNEI. As DNA, the CDR3 is TGTGCCAGCAGTGGGACTAGCGGGGGGGCCAGGGCCCGGGAGCTGTTTTTT. Amino acids: CASSGTSGGARARELFF.